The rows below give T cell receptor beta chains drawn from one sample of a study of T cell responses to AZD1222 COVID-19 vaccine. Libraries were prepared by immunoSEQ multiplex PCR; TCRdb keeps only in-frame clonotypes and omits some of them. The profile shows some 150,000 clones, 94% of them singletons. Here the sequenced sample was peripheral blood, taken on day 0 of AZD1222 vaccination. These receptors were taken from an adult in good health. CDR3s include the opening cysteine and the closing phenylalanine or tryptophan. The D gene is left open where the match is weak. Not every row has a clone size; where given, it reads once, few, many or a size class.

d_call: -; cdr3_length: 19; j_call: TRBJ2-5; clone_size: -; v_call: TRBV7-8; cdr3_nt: TGTGCCAGCAGTTTTTCGCGCCGCCTACGCGAGGACAGACAGGAGACCCAGTACTTC; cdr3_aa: CASSFSRRLREDRQETQYF
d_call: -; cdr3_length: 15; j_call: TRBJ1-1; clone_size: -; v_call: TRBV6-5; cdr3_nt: TGTGCCAGCAGTTACTCGACACAGGGGAACACTGAAGCTTTCTTT; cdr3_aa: CASSYSTQGNTEAFF
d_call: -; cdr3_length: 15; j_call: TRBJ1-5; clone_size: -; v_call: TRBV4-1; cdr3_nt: TGCGCCAGCAGCCAAGAAGGGGGATTCAATCAGCCCCAGCATTTT; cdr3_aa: CASSQEGGFNQPQHF
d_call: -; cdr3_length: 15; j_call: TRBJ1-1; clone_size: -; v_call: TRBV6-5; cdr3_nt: TGTGCCAGCAGTCGGGGAGGATTTTTGAACACTGAAGCTTTCTTT; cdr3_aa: CASSRGGFLNTEAFF
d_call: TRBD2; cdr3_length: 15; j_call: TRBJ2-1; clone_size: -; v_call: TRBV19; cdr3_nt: TGTGCCAGTAGTATTAACCGGGGGGGCTACAATGAGCAGTTCTTC; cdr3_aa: CASSINRGGYNEQFF
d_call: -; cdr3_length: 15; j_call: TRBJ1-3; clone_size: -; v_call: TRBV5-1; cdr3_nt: TGCGCCAGCAGCCAAGGTTGGGGCTCTGGAAACACCATATATTTT; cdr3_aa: CASSQGWGSGNTIYF
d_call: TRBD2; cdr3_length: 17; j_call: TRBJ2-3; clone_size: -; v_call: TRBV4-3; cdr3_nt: TGCGCCAGCAGCCTCTGGGCTAGCGGGATCCCCACAGATACGCAGTATTTT; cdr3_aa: CASSLWASGIPTDTQYF
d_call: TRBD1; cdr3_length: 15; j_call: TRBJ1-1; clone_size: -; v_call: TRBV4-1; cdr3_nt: TGCGCCAGCAGCCAAGAAGGGGGCGGAAGCACTGAAGCTTTCTTT; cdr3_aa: CASSQEGGGSTEAFF
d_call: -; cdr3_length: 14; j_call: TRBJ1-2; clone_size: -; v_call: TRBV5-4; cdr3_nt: TGTGCCAGCAGCTTGGATACCGCGGGGTACGGCTACACCTTC; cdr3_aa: CASSLDTAGYGYTF
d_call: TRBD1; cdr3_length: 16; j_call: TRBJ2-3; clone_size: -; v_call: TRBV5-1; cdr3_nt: TGCGCCAGCAGCCAGCCGGACAGGGGGAAGACAGATACGCAGTATTTT; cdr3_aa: CASSQPDRGKTDTQYF
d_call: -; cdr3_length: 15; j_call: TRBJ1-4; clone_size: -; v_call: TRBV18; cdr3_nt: TGTGCCAGCTCACCGGCCGGGACGGAGAATGAAAAACTGTTTTTT; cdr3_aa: CASSPAGTENEKLFF
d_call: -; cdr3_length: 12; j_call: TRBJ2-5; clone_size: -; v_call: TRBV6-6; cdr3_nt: TGTGCCAGCAGTTACTCGGGGGAGACCCAGTACTTC; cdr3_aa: CASSYSGETQYF
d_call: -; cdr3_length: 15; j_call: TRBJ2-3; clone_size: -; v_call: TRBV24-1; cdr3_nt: TGTGCCACCAGTCTTGGGGATCTAATTCCAGATACGCAGTATTTT; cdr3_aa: CATSLGDLIPDTQYF
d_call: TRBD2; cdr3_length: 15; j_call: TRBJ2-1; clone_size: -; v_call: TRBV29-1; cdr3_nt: TGCAGCGTTGAAATAGCGGGAGATGGTTCGGATGAGCAGTTCTTC; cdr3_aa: CSVEIAGDGSDEQFF
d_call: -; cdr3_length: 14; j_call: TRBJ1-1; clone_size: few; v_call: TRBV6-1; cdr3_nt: TGTGCCAGCAGTGATGGGGAAGGTTCCACTGAAGCTTTCTTT; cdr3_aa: CASSDGEGSTEAFF
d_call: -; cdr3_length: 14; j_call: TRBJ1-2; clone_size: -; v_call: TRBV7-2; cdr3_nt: TGTGCCAGCAGCTTTGGCTGGGGGACTAATGGCTACACCTTC; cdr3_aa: CASSFGWGTNGYTF
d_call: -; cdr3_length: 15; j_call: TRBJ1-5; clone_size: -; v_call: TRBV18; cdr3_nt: TGTGCCAGCTCACGAACAGGGTCTGGAGATCAGCCCCAGCATTTT; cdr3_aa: CASSRTGSGDQPQHF
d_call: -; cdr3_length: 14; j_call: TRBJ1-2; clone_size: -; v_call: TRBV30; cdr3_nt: TGTGCCTGGAATTTTGGGGCAAGGTTTTATGGCTACACCTTC; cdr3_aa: CAWNFGARFYGYTF
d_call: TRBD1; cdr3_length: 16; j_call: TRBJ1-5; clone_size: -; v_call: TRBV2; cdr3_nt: TGTGCCAGCAGTATTAAGGGGGCATATAGCAATCAGCCCCAGCATTTT; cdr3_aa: CASSIKGAYSNQPQHF
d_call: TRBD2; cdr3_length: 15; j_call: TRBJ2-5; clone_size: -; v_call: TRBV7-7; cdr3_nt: TGTGCCAGCAGCTTAAGGCCTAGCGGGGAAGAGACCCAGTACTTC; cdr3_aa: CASSLRPSGEETQYF
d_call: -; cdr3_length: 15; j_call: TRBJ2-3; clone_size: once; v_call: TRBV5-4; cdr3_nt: TGTGCCAGCAGCTCGGCCGGAAGATTCGCAGATACGCAGTATTTT; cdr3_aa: CASSSAGRFADTQYF
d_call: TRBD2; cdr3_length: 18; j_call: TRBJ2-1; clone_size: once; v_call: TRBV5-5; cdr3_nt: TGTGCCAGCAGCTTGGGAGCGGGGGGCACCAGCTCCTACAATGAGCAGTTCTTC; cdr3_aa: CASSLGAGGTSSYNEQFF
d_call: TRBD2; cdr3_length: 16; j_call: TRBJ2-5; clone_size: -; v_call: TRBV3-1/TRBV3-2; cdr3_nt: TGTGCCAGCAGCCAACGTGAGCGGGGGGGCCAAGAGACCCAGTACTTC; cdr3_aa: CASSQRERGGQETQYF
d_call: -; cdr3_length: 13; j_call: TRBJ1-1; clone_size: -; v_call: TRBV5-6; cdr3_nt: TGTGCCAGCAGCTTGGGATACGACACTGAAGCTTTCTTT; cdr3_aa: CASSLGYDTEAFF
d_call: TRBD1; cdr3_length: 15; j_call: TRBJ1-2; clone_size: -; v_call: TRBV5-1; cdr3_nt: TGCGCCAGCAGCTTTGTGTTGCAGGGGGCGGAAGGCTACACCTTC; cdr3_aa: CASSFVLQGAEGYTF
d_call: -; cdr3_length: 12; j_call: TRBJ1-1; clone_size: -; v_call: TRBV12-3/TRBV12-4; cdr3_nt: TGTGCCAGCAGTTTGCCAGGGGTTGAAGCTTTCTTT; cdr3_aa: CASSLPGVEAFF
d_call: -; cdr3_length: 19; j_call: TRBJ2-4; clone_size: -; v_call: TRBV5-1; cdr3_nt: TGCGCCAGCAGCTCCTACTCTGGACAGCTACTAAGTGCCAAAAACATTCAGTACTTC; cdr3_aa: CASSSYSGQLLSAKNIQYF
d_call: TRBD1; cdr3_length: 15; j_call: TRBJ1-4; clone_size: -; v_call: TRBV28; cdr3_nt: TGTGCCAGCAGTGCACAACCGGGACAGAATGAAAAACTGTTTTTT; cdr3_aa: CASSAQPGQNEKLFF
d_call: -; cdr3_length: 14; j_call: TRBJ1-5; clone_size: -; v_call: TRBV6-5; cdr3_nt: TGTGCCAGCAGTTCTCATTACCTAGATCAGCCCCAGCATTTT; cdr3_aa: CASSSHYLDQPQHF